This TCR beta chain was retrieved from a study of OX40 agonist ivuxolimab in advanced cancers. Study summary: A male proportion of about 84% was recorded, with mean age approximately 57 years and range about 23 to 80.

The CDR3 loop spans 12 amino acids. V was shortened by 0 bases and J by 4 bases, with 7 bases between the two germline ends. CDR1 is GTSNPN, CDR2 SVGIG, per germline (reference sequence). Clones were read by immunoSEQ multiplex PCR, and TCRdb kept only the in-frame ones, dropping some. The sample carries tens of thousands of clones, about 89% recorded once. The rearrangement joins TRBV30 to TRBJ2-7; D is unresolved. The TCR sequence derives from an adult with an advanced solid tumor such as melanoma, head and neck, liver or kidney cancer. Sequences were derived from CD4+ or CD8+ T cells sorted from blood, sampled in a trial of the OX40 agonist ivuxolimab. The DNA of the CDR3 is TGTGCCTGGAGTGTACAACAGTACGAGCAGTACTTC. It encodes CAWSVQQYEQYF.